This T cell receptor beta chain appears in the sequencing data of a study of blood T cell repertoires in COVID-19. Study at large: Italy, Spain and the United States were the sources of the convalescent and acute COVID-19 samples. The analysed material was cDNA or gDNA that came from T cells, B-cell-depleted T cells, or PBMCs.

This clone was picked up one time. This CDR3 has 14 residues. The germline V gene has CDR1 SGHRS and CDR2 YFSETQ. The V end was cut by 0 bases, the J end by 2 bases, with 9 bases between. Study processing details: For nucleated cells, counts were estimated from reference gene primer amplification. Here immunoSEQ multiplex PCR was the method, and the copy in TCRdb shows in-frame clones only, minus some. V, J and clone size reflect that table, while D and trimming were determined from the DNA. The top ten clones hold 10% of a sample with 100,000 to 150,000 clones, about 91% of them seen once. The sequence came from a man aged 45-60 years with acute or convalescent COVID-19. Sequencing used peripheral blood. The gene calls are TRBV5-1 and TRBJ2-7, with a weak D call TRBD1 (5 bases). The DNA of the CDR3 is TGCGCCAGCAGCTTGGGACAGACCCCCTACGAGCAGTACTTC. Protein: CASSLGQTPYEQYF.